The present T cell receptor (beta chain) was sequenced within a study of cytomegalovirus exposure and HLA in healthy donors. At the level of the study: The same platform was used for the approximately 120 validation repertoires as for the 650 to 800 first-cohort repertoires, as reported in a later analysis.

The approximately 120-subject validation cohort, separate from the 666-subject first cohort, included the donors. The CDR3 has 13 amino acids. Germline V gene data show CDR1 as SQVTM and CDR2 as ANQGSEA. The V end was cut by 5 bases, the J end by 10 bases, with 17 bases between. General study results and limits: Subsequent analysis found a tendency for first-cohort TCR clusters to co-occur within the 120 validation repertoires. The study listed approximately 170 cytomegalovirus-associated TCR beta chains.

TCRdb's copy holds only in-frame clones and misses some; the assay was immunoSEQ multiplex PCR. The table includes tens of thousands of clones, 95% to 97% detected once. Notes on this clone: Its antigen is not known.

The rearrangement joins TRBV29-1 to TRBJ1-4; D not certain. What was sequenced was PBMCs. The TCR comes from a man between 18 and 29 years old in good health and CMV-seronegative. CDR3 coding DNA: TGCAGCGTTCGGGTGGTAGGAGAGGGAAAACTGTTTTTT. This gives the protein CSVRVVGEGKLFF.